The 25 T cell receptor beta chains given below trace back to one sample, sequenced in a study of cytomegalovirus exposure and HLA in healthy donors (TCRdb year 2017). The method behind the library was the immunoSEQ multiplex PCR assay. The multiplex PCR relied on a mix of 60 forward primers for TCR Vbeta segments and 13 reverse primers for TCR Jbeta segments. Entries here come from immuneACCESS through TCRdb and include only in-frame sequences with V and J called. Some clones fail to appear in such tables; in the studies checked, an unresolved V gene covers under half of the shortfall, and the cause of the remainder is unknown. Here the sample has some 250,000 clones; about four fifths occur a single time. The top ten clonotypes cover 5.4% of the sample. The sample was PBMCs. These receptors came from a woman aged 40 to 49 in good health and CMV-seropositive.

V usage is TRBV4-1 and J usage is TRBJ2-5, with a weak D call TRBD1 (6 bases). Per germline, CDR1 MGHRA and CDR2 YSYEKL. The V gene lost 3 bases and the J gene lost 2 bases, with 16 bases spanning the gap. The CDR3 runs to 16 residues. CDR3 in DNA: TGCGCCAGCAGCCACCCCCGAGGACAGAGACAAGAGACCCAGTACTTC. Translation: CASSHPRGQRQETQYF.

V gene TRBV6-5 combines with J gene TRBJ1-6, with a tentative D call TRBD1 (5 bases). CDR3 size: 15 residues. Trimming stripped 7 bases from V and 15 bases from J, with 25 bases between. Germline V gene sequence: CDR1 MNHEY, CDR2 SVGAGI. CDR3 in amino acids: CASKWRGRAVSGLHF. CDR3 coding DNA: TGTGCCAGCAAGTGGCGTGGCAGGGCCGTTTCGGGCCTCCACTTT.

J is TRBJ2-7 and V is TRBV25-1; 7 bases line up with TRBD2. This CDR3 contains 16 residues. CDR1 and CDR2 (germline): MGHDK, SYGVNS. The junction had 13 bases not matched to a gene; V was cut back by 8 bases and J by 0 bases. Here the CDR3 reads CASVGGRIAGSYEQYF. The CDR3 DNA is TGTGCCAGCGTTGGGGGACGCATAGCGGGCTCCTACGAGCAGTACTTC.

The chain is built from TRBV2 and TRBJ2-7, with D possibly TRBD2 on 6 matching bases. Germline assignment: CDR1 SNHLY and CDR2 FYNNEI. This CDR3 comprises 16 residues. V lost 2 bases to trimming and J lost 1 base, with 15 bases between them. In DNA form, the CDR3 reads TGTGCCAGCAGTGAAAGATTGCGGGACCTGTCCTACGAGCAGTACTTC. Amino acid sequence: CASSERLRDLSYEQYF.

This clone was detected only once. The rearrangement joins TRBV27 to TRBJ2-7, with 7 bases that match TRBD1. The CDR3 is made up of 13 amino acids. CDR1 and CDR2 (germline): MNHEY, SMNVEV (reference sequence). The J segment lost 5 bases and the V segment lost 5 bases, leaving 6 bases of the junction unmatched. CDR3 in amino acids: CASSTLQGHEQYF. The DNA of the CDR3 is TGTGCCAGCAGTACCTTACAGGGGCACGAGCAGTACTTC.

CDR3 sequence (DNA): TGTGCCAGCGTCCTAGACTCTGGAAACACCATATATTTT. Its translation is CASVLDSGNTIYF. The chain carries TRBV6-1 and TRBJ1-3, with D hard to call. CDR1 and CDR2 from the germline V gene are MNHNS and SASEGT. The length of the CDR3 is 13 residues. Trimming left V 8 bases short and J 0 bases short, with 8 bases between.

The genes are TRBV29-1 and TRBJ2-6; D remains unclear. Germline V gene data show CDR1 as SQVTM and CDR2 as ANQGSEA. The CDR3 totals 12 residues. V was pared by 8 bases and J by 0 bases, with 5 bases between. This CDR3 reads CSSNSGANVLTF. CDR3 in DNA: TGCAGCTCTAACTCTGGGGCCAACGTCCTGACTTTC. The full variable domain, with the rest looked up from reference TRBV29-1 and TRBJ2-6, is SAVISQKPSRDICQRGTSLTIQCQVDSQVTMMFWYRQQPGQSLTLIATANQGSEATYESGFVIDKFPISRPNLTFSTLTVSNMSPEDSSIYLCSSNSGANVLTFGAGSRLTVL.

The chain employs TRBV25-1 and TRBJ1-4; 7 positions match TRBD1. This CDR3 is 14 amino acids long. Germline loops: CDR1 MGHDK, CDR2 SYGVNS. V was pared by 2 bases and J by 8 bases, with 5 bases of the junction left unmatched. The CDR3 nucleotides are TGTGCCAGCAGTGAAAGGGGGCTTTGGGAAAAACTGTTTTTT. Its translation is CASSERGLWEKLFF.

This clone was recorded a few times. The chain carries TRBV6-7 and TRBJ2-4, with a weak D call TRBD2 (5 bases). TRBV6-7 is recorded as an ORF, its role being uncertain. Trimming pared 6 bases from V and 3 bases from J, leaving 18 bases between. The CDR3 length is 16 residues. DNA of the CDR3: TGTGCCAGCAGCCTCACTTACCGAGGGTGCAAAAACATTCAGTACTTC. Amino acid sequence: CASSLTYRGCKNIQYF.

V and J are TRBV6-5 and TRBJ2-7; 9 positions match TRBD2. Germline lookup yields CDR1 MNHEY and CDR2 SVGAGI. J gave up 0 bases and V 0 bases, and 0 bases lay outside the gene matches. The CDR3 consists of 15 residues. In nucleotides, the CDR3 is TGTGCCAGCAGTTACTCTAGCGGGAGCTCCTACGAGCAGTACTTC. Protein: CASSYSSGSSYEQYF.

The V gene is TRBV6-1, the J gene TRBJ2-1, with D possibly matching TRBD1 (5 bases). Germline V gives CDR1 MNHNS, CDR2 SASEGT. This CDR3 is built from 13 residues. V gave up 0 bases and J gave up 14 bases, with 14 bases separating them. CDR3 nucleotides: TGTGCCAGCAGTGAAGCGACCCAGGGATCGGAGTTCTTC. The encoded protein is CASSEATQGSEFF.

This chain uses TRBV7-6 with TRBJ2-2; D not resolved. This CDR3 region has 16 residues. Per the germline V gene, CDR1 is SGHVS and CDR2 is FNYEAQ. With 5 bases removed from V and 3 bases from J, the gap between germline ends came to 16 bases. In DNA, the CDR3 is TGTGCCAGCAGCCCAATCCCCGGCGGTGACACCGGGGAGCTGTTTTTT. Protein product: CASSPIPGGDTGELFF.

The rearrangement links TRBV19 to TRBJ2-7; TRBD2 agrees at 13 bases. CDR3 size: 15 residues. The V gene's germline CDR1 is LNHDA and CDR2 SQIVND (reference sequence). Trimming removed 4 bases from V and 7 bases from J; junction bases left unmatched: 7. CDR3 region: CASSTGTSGRGEQYF. CDR3 DNA sequence: TGTGCCAGTAGTACGGGTACTAGCGGGAGGGGGGAGCAGTACTTC.

This chain links TRBV9 with TRBJ2-7; 10 positions match TRBD1. The trim removed 2 bases at V and 1 base at J, leaving 6 bases unmatched. Looked up from germline, CDR1 is SGDLS and CDR2 is YYNGEE. The length of the CDR3 is 16 residues. The DNA for the CDR3 is TGTGCCAGCAGCGTCCTCGGGACAGGGGAATCCTACGAGCAGTACTTC. This gives the protein CASSVLGTGESYEQYF. Variable domain in full (rest from reference TRBV9 and TRBJ2-7): DSGVTQTPKHLITATGQRVTLRCSPRSGDLSVYWYQQSLDQGLQFLIQYYNGEERAKGNILERFSAQQFPDLHSELNLSSLELGDSALYFCASSVLGTGESYEQYFGPGTRLTVT.

The chain couples TRBV11-3 to TRBJ2-7; 13 nucleotides align to TRBD2. The CDR3 totals 17 residues. Germline V gene sequence: CDR1 SGHNT, CDR2 YENEEA. After removal of 3 bases from V and 5 bases from J, the junction contained 10 bases not matched to a gene. Here the CDR3 reads CASSFLGTSGRADEQYF. The CDR3 bases are TGTGCCAGCAGCTTTCTCGGAACTAGCGGGAGGGCGGACGAGCAGTACTTC.

This chain connects TRBV5-1 to TRBJ2-6; the match to TRBD1 covers 8 bases. CDR1 and CDR2 (germline): SGHRS, YFSETQ. The CDR3 is 17 residues long. With 0 bases clipped from V and 1 base from J, the junction kept 3 bases outside the gene matches. The CDR3 region is CASSLGQGASGANVLTF. CDR3 coding DNA: TGCGCCAGCAGCTTGGGGCAGGGGGCTTCTGGGGCCAACGTCCTGACTTTC.

This chain links TRBV5-5 with TRBJ1-5; no clear D. Germline CDR1 is SGHKS and CDR2 is YYEKEE (reference sequence). The CDR3 loop spans 15 amino acids. Trimming left V 1 base short and J 7 bases short, with 15 bases between. The CDR3 loop is CASSLKGRAGQPQHF. CDR3 bases: TGTGCCAGCAGCTTGAAAGGGAGGGCGGGGCAGCCCCAGCATTTT.

V and J are TRBV5-1 and TRBJ1-1; 9 bases match TRBD1. CDR3 length equals 17 residues. V gave up 0 bases and J gave up 0 bases; unmatched junction bases: 6. Germline V gene data show CDR1 as SGHRS and CDR2 as YFSETQ. The CDR3 loop is CASSLAGTGTVNTEAFF. The DNA for the CDR3 is TGCGCCAGCAGCTTGGCCGGGACAGGGACGGTGAACACTGAAGCTTTCTTT.

This clone has more than one count but fewer than ten. The chain carries TRBV9 and TRBJ1-3; tentatively, D is TRBD1 (6 bases). The germline V gene encodes CDR1 SGDLS and CDR2 YYNGEE. Trimming shortened V by 3 bases and J by 0 bases, and 10 bases separated the two germline ends. The CDR3 spans 15 residues. The CDR3 protein is CASSGTGSSGNTIYF. In nucleotides, the CDR3 is TGTGCCAGCAGCGGAACAGGGTCCTCTGGAAACACCATATATTTT.

The genes are TRBV27 and TRBJ2-5; D is perhaps TRBD2 (6 bases). Trimming stripped 2 bases from V and 1 base from J, with 17 bases between. Looked up from germline, CDR1 is MNHEY and CDR2 is SMNVEV (reference sequence). The CDR3 is 17 amino acids. The CDR3 nucleotides are TGTGCCAGCAGTTTACGGCAGGCGGGGTCAATCCAAGAGACCCAGTACTTC. Its protein product is CASSLRQAGSIQETQYF.

Concerning this clone: The sample holds other DNA sequences that translate to the same CDR3. The chain couples TRBV29-1 to TRBJ1-1; 10 bases fit TRBD1. Unmatched junction bases numbered 5, after V lost 7 bases and J lost 3 bases. CDR1 and CDR2 from the germline V gene are SQVTM and ANQGSEA. The CDR3 runs to 13 residues. This CDR3 reads CSGRTGGDTEAFF. The CDR3 DNA follows: TGCAGCGGGAGGACAGGGGGGGACACTGAAGCTTTCTTT. The entire variable domain, with the rest obtained from reference TRBV29-1 and TRBJ1-1, is as follows: SAVISQKPSRDICQRGTSLTIQCQVDSQVTMMFWYRQQPGQSLTLIATANQGSEATYESGFVIDKFPISRPNLTFSTLTVSNMSPEDSSIYLCSGRTGGDTEAFFGQGTRLTVV.

A single count supports this clone. The CDR3 sequence: CASSLASGSSYNEQFF. The CDR3 DNA sequence: TGTGCCAGCAGCTTAGCTAGCGGGAGCTCCTACAATGAGCAGTTCTTC. The chain carries TRBV7-2 and TRBJ2-1, with TRBD2 matching 9 bases. This CDR3 contains 16 residues. Trimming took 0 bases from V and 0 from J; bases not matched to a gene: 0. Germline V lookup: CDR1 SGHTA, CDR2 FQGNSA.

This rearrangement joins TRBV5-4 to TRBJ2-2; possibly TRBD1 for D (6 bases). The CDR3 is made up of 15 amino acids. Trimming took 0 bases from V and 5 from J, leaving 11 bases between them. Germline V gene lookup returns CDR1 SGHNT and CDR2 YYREEE (reference sequence). CDR3 amino acids: CASSLEQGGTGELFF. The CDR3 bases are TGTGCCAGCAGCTTGGAACAGGGCGGGACCGGGGAGCTGTTTTTT. The full variable domain, rest sourced from reference TRBV5-4 and TRBJ2-2, is ETGVTQSPTHLIKTRGQQVTLRCSSQSGHNTVSWYQQALGQGPQFIFQYYREEENGRGNFPPRFSGLQFPNYSSELNVNALELDDSALYLCASSLEQGGTGELFFGEGSRLTVL.

The chain combines TRBV30 with TRBJ2-5; D call uncertain. Germline assignment: CDR1 GTSNPN and CDR2 SVGIG (reference sequence). The CDR3 has 15 amino acids. The ends were cut back, 2 bases at V and 3 bases at J, with 16 bases in the middle. CDR3 nucleotide sequence: TGTGCCTGGAGTAAAACAACACAGATTAAAGAGACCCAGTACTTC. Its translation: CAWSKTTQIKETQYF.

V gene TRBV5-6 combines with J gene TRBJ2-7, with D possibly being TRBD1 (6 bases). The CDR3 is 14 residues long. Trimming pared 3 bases from V and 5 bases from J, leaving 15 bases between. Germline CDR1 reads SGHDT; CDR2 reads YYEEEE. In nucleotides, the CDR3 is TGTGCCAGCAGCTCTAGGACAGATCGGGACGAGCAGTACTTC. It encodes CASSSRTDRDEQYF.